The table lists the clone carrying this TCR beta chain with a few counts. TCRdb keeps only in-frame clones here, not all; method: immunoSEQ multiplex PCR. The table shows 15,000 to 20,000 clones, with over 70% occurring only once. The data belong to a study of sequential checkpoint blockade in melanoma. Across the study: Patients were randomized 1:1 to nivolumab-then-ipilimumab or ipilimumab-then-nivolumab first-line. After both sequences, patients received maintenance nivolumab.

Trimming left V 5 bases short and J 2 bases short, with 16 bases between. Looked up from germline, CDR1 is LNHDA and CDR2 is SQIVND (reference sequence). CDR3 size: 15 residues. Indicated treatment: randomized to nivolumab then ipilimumab (arm A) or the reverse (arm B). None of the patients previously received DNA-damaging chemotherapy. This TCR came from a human donor with melanoma. The specimen was CD8+ T cells sorted from blood (inferred from file names), collected from a patient given nivolumab and ipilimumab in sequence. This chain uses TRBV19 with TRBJ2-7; D perhaps matches TRBD1 (7 bases). The CDR3 spells CASSPFGGTAYEQYF. The CDR3 DNA reads as TGTGCCAGTAGTCCGTTCGGCGGGACAGCCTACGAGCAGTACTTC.